A single sample gave rise to the 32 T cell receptor beta chains below, sequenced in a study of blood T cell repertoires in COVID-19. Only in-frame clones appear in the TCRdb table, and some are missing; sequencing was by immunoSEQ multiplex PCR. The data show approximately 70,000 clones, under 85% seen once. The sequencing input was peripheral blood. Every receptor here comes from a woman aged 45 to 65 with acute or convalescent COVID-19.

The rearrangement links TRBV4-1 to TRBJ1-4; TRBD1 agrees at 12 bases. The CDR3 contains 14 residues. Germline CDR1 MGHRA, CDR2 YSYEKL. The junction had 3 bases not matched to a gene; V was cut back by 5 bases and J by 8 bases. The CDR3 protein is CASSSGTGGEKLFF. CDR3 coding DNA: TGCGCCAGCAGCTCCGGGACAGGGGGCGAAAAACTGTTTTTT.

This clone was picked up one time. The chain combines TRBV19 with TRBJ2-1, with D maybe TRBD2 (6 bases). Between the trimmed V and J ends, which lost 3 bases and 6 bases, there was a span of 12 bases. Per germline, CDR1 LNHDA and CDR2 SQIVND (reference sequence). The CDR3 has 14 amino acids. The CDR3 nucleotides are TGTGCCAGTAGTATCGGAGGGAAGGTCAATGAGCAGTTCTTC. It specifies CASSIGGKVNEQFF.

The chain combines TRBV2 with TRBJ2-3, with D perhaps TRBD2 (6 bases). The CDR3 runs 17 residues. V shed 5 bases and J shed 4 bases, with 22 bases lying between them. Looked up from germline, CDR1 is SNHLY and CDR2 is FYNNEI. This CDR3 is CASSLGGAPGEADTQYF. The CDR3 bases are TGTGCCAGCAGTCTGGGTGGGGCCCCCGGGGAGGCAGATACGCAGTATTTT.

The DNA for the CDR3 is TGCGCCAGCAGTAGACTACAAGAGACCCAGTACTTC. It yields the protein CASSRLQETQYF. V and J are TRBV10-2 and TRBJ2-5; possibly TRBD2 for D (5 bases). Germline V gene sequence: CDR1 WSHSY, CDR2 SAAADI. Deletions cut 5 bases from V and 2 bases from J, with 6 bases between. The CDR3 has 12 amino acids.

J is TRBJ1-5 and V is TRBV6-1, with D possibly matching TRBD1 (5 bases). Trimming pared 0 bases from V and 6 bases from J, leaving 18 bases between. CDR1 is MNHNS and CDR2 is SASEGT in the germline V gene. The CDR3 consists of 17 residues. CDR3 loop: CASSEARGLALPQPQHF. In DNA, the CDR3 is TGTGCCAGCAGTGAAGCTCGGGGACTAGCCCTCCCTCAGCCCCAGCATTTT.

The chain carries TRBV6-5 and TRBJ2-1; 11 bases align to TRBD2. The CDR3 covers 15 residues. The germline CDR1 and CDR2 sequences are MNHEY and SVGAGI. Trimming took 7 bases from V and 2 from J; bases not matched to a gene: 4. This CDR3 reads CASTRLAGTYNEQFF. CDR3 nucleotide sequence: TGTGCCAGCACTAGACTAGCGGGGACCTACAATGAGCAGTTCTTC.

J is TRBJ2-5 and V is TRBV19, with 7 bases that match TRBD2. This CDR3 spans 15 amino acids. The ends lost 3 bases at V and 0 bases at J; junction bases unmatched: 4. Germline-derived CDR1 and CDR2 are LNHDA and SQIVND (reference sequence). The CDR3 loop reads CASSMVGGYQETQYF. In DNA form, the CDR3 reads TGTGCCAGTAGTATGGTGGGGGGGTACCAAGAGACCCAGTACTTC.

The rearrangement joins TRBV7-8 to TRBJ2-7; D is perhaps TRBD2 (5 bases). V dropped 7 bases and J dropped 7 bases, with 17 bases sitting between them. CDR1 and CDR2 from the germline V gene are SGHVS and FQNEAQ. The CDR3 has 13 amino acids. The CDR3 DNA reads TGTGCCAGCACCCGACCGGGGTTTACGGAGCAGTACTTC. It yields the protein CASTRPGFTEQYF.

The V gene is TRBV2, the J gene TRBJ2-7, with D perhaps TRBD2 (7 bases). The CDR3 is 13 amino acids. From germline, CDR1 is SNHLY and CDR2 FYNNEI. Trimming cost V 11 bases and J 4 bases, with 18 bases left between them. CDR3 residues: CAGREGGQYEQYF. CDR3 coding DNA: TGTGCCGGAAGGGAGGGGGGGCAATACGAGCAGTACTTC.

The V gene is TRBV5-1, the J gene TRBJ1-1; 8 nucleotides agree with TRBD1. The ends lost 3 bases at V and 3 bases at J; junction bases unmatched: 1. The germline CDR1 and CDR2 sequences are SGHRS and YFSETQ. This CDR3 region has 13 residues. CDR3 region: CASSSGGYTEAFF. CDR3 coding DNA: TGCGCCAGCAGCTCAGGGGGCTACACTGAAGCTTTCTTT.

The chain joins TRBV19 to TRBJ1-2; D is perhaps TRBD1 (6 bases). The CDR3 spans 14 residues. Germline CDR1 is LNHDA and CDR2 is SQIVND (reference sequence). Trimming left V 9 bases short and J 8 bases short, with 22 bases between. CDR3 nucleotide sequence: TGTGCCAGCACCAGTGGACAGCGGTCAGGAGGCTACACCTTC. Its protein is CASTSGQRSGGYTF. The whole variable domain, remainder taken from reference TRBV19 and TRBJ1-2, is DGGITQSPKYLFRKEGQNVTLSCEQNLNHDAMYWYRQDPGQGLRLIYYSQIVNDFQKGDIAEGYSVSREKKESFPLTVTSAQKNPTAFYLCASTSGQRSGGYTFGSGTRLTVV.

This clone occurred once. The CDR3 loop is CASSQEVAEATLLYGYTF. The CDR3 DNA is TGCGCCAGCAGCCAAGAGGTGGCCGAGGCCACACTCCTCTATGGCTACACCTTC. The rearrangement joins TRBV4-1 to TRBJ1-2, with unresolved D. The V and J ends lost 0 bases and 4 bases respectively, with 21 bases between them. In germline, CDR1 is MGHRA, CDR2 YSYEKL. The CDR3 has 18 amino acids.

The rearrangement uses TRBV7-2 and TRBJ1-3; D is unclear. The germline CDR1 and CDR2 sequences are SGHTA and FQGNSA. The CDR3 length is 13 residues. V was cut by 0 bases and J by 3 bases, with 3 bases left in between. Here the CDR3 DNA reads TGTGCCAGCAGCTTAGCCCTTGGAAACACCATATATTTT. Amino acid sequence: CASSLALGNTIYF.

About this clone itself: The sample holds other DNA sequences that translate to the same CDR3. The chain is built from TRBV7-2 and TRBJ2-3, with D uncertain. The CDR3 is made up of 13 amino acids. Per germline, CDR1 SGHTA and CDR2 FQGNSA. The V gene lost 1 base and the J gene lost 3 bases, with 5 bases spanning the gap. The CDR3 loop is CASSLERTDTQYF. The DNA of the CDR3 is TGTGCCAGCAGCTTAGAACGGACAGATACGCAGTATTTT.

The sample holds one count of this clone. This sequence joins TRBV6-5 and TRBJ2-7; 12 bases are shared with TRBD2. CDR1 is MNHEY and CDR2 is SVGAGI in the germline V gene. With 6 bases clipped from V and 0 bases from J, the junction kept 3 bases outside the gene matches. CDR3 size: 15 residues. The DNA for the CDR3 is TGTGCCAGCAGCCAACTAGCGGGAGGCTCCTACGAGCAGTACTTC. As protein: CASSQLAGGSYEQYF.

V gene TRBV19 combines with J gene TRBJ2-2, with 7 bases fitting TRBD1. In germline, CDR1 is LNHDA, CDR2 SQIVND (reference sequence). After removal of 1 base from V and 7 bases from J, the junction contained 9 bases not matched to a gene. This CDR3 has 16 residues. In DNA, the CDR3 is TGTGCCAGTAGTATAGCCGCGACAGGGTTGATCGGGGAGCTGTTTTTT. This encodes CASSIAATGLIGELFF.

The rearrangement uses TRBV28 and TRBJ2-5; possible D gene TRBD2, 5 bases. The V end was cut by 2 bases, the J end by 5 bases, with 12 bases between. Per the germline V gene, CDR1 is MDHEN and CDR2 is SYDVKM. This CDR3 has 14 residues. CDR3 in DNA: TGTGCCAGCAGTTTAGGGAGCCATGGGGAGACCCAGTACTTC. Residues: CASSLGSHGETQYF.

The chain recombines TRBV11-2 with TRBJ2-7; D is possibly TRBD1 (6 bases). The germline gives CDR1 SGHAT, CDR2 FQNNGV. The CDR3 runs to 15 residues. The V end lost 2 bases, the J end lost 2 bases, and 13 bases lay between the germline ends. CDR3 in amino acids: CASSLLGTITYEQYF. The CDR3 DNA reads as TGTGCCAGCAGCTTACTTGGGACAATCACCTACGAGCAGTACTTC.

This clone has just a few counts. The J gene is TRBJ2-5, the V gene TRBV9; D perhaps matches TRBD2 (6 bases). Trimming took off 2 bases at V and 4 bases at J, with 18 bases between the two ends. This CDR3 has 16 residues. Germline values: CDR1 SGDLS, CDR2 YYNGEE. The CDR3 protein is CASSVGSDAFSETQYF. In DNA form, the CDR3 reads TGTGCCAGCAGCGTCGGGAGTGATGCTTTTTCAGAGACCCAGTACTTC.

J is TRBJ2-1 and V is TRBV9, with 9 bases aligning to TRBD2. V trimming: 0 bases; J trimming: 4 bases; junction bases outside the gene matches: 5. The CDR3 spans 16 residues. Germline lookup yields CDR1 SGDLS and CDR2 YYNGEE. CDR3 protein: CASSVGSSGAYNEQFF. CDR3 in DNA: TGTGCCAGCAGCGTAGGTTCTAGCGGGGCTTACAATGAGCAGTTCTTC.

The rearrangement joins TRBV12-5 to TRBJ2-1, with D perhaps matching TRBD1 (6 bases). Per germline, CDR1 LGHNT and CDR2 FRNRAP. V lost 5 bases and J 9 bases, leaving 20 bases between the germline ends. This CDR3 contains 15 residues. This CDR3 reads CASGVYTGFGGEQFF. The CDR3 DNA is TGTGCTAGTGGTGTATACACAGGGTTTGGCGGTGAGCAGTTCTTC.

The V and J genes are TRBV19 and TRBJ1-1, with unresolved D. Trimming shortened V by 6 bases and J by 1 base, and 9 bases separated the two germline ends. The germline V gene encodes CDR1 LNHDA and CDR2 SQIVND (reference sequence). The CDR3 length is 13 residues. The CDR3 spells CASRRQANTEAFF. CDR3 nucleotide sequence: TGTGCCAGTAGACGTCAGGCGAACACTGAAGCTTTCTTT.

This chain links TRBV11-2 with TRBJ1-1, with D perhaps matching TRBD1 (6 bases). V was cut by 6 bases and J by 1 base, with 15 bases left in between. The CDR3 runs 15 residues. CDR1 is SGHAT, CDR2 FQNNGV, per germline. CDR3 DNA sequence: TGTGCCAGCAGACATACGGACAGAGGGAACACTGAAGCTTTCTTT. Its translation is CASRHTDRGNTEAFF.

V and J are TRBV27 and TRBJ2-7; tentative D call: TRBD1 (5 bases). This CDR3 is built from 13 residues. The V end was cut by 1 base, the J end by 5 bases, with 9 bases between. The V gene's germline CDR1 is MNHEY and CDR2 SMNVEV (reference sequence). The CDR3 region is CASSLYAGNEQYF. The CDR3 DNA sequence: TGTGCCAGCAGTTTATATGCAGGGAACGAGCAGTACTTC.

V and J are TRBV2 and TRBJ2-5; no clear D gene. Looked up from germline, CDR1 is SNHLY and CDR2 is FYNNEI. The CDR3 is 12 amino acids. The V and J ends lost 4 bases and 5 bases respectively, with 8 bases between them. DNA for the CDR3: TGTGCCAGCAGTGGGCCCGGGGAGACCCAGTACTTC. Translating it yields CASSGPGETQYF.

The rearrangement joins TRBV2 to TRBJ1-6; perhaps TRBD1 as D (5 bases). The CDR3 spans 15 residues. Per germline, CDR1 SNHLY and CDR2 FYNNEI. V lost 6 bases to trimming and J lost 6 bases, with 15 bases between them. The chain's CDR3 is CASSQGSGLNSPLHF. The CDR3 coding sequence is TGTGCCAGCAGCCAGGGTAGCGGACTTAATTCACCCCTCCACTTT.

The J gene is TRBJ1-1, the V gene TRBV12-3 or TRBV12-4; 7 nucleotides agree with TRBD1. The CDR3 has 13 residues. Trimming removed 6 bases from V and 1 base from J; junction bases left unmatched: 2. The CDR3 DNA sequence: TGTGCCAGCAGACAGGGGACGAACACTGAAGCTTTCTTT. Translating gives CASRQGTNTEAFF.

This clone has a single count. The chain employs TRBV28 and TRBJ2-7, with TRBD2 identical over 15 bases. CDR3 size: 16 residues. The V segment lost 5 bases and the J segment 2 bases; nucleotides outside the gene matches: 4. CDR1 is MDHEN, CDR2 SYDVKM, per germline. The CDR3: CASSRGLAGGTYEQYF. The CDR3 coding sequence is TGTGCCAGCAGTCGGGGACTAGCGGGAGGCACCTACGAGCAGTACTTC.

This chain connects TRBV6-5 to TRBJ1-2, with 8 bases matching TRBD1. This CDR3 spans 14 amino acids. With V trimmed by 5 bases and J by 6 bases, 8 bases remained unmatched. In germline, CDR1 is MNHEY, CDR2 SVGAGI. The CDR3, as DNA: TGTGCCAGCAGTCGGGACAGGTCCTCACATGGCTACACCTTC. Protein: CASSRDRSSHGYTF.

The chain has TRBV15 and TRBJ2-1, with TRBD2 matching 13 bases. V lost 6 bases and J lost 8; bases outside the gene matches: 4. Germline V gene lookup returns CDR1 LNHNV and CDR2 YYDKDF (reference sequence). This CDR3 spans 14 amino acids. Here the CDR3 reads CATSTGLAGDEQFF. The DNA of the CDR3 is TGTGCCACCAGTACAGGACTAGCGGGAGATGAGCAGTTCTTC.

This rearrangement joins TRBV25-1 to TRBJ2-1, with a tentative D call TRBD2 (7 bases). The CDR3 runs to 14 residues. The V end lost 4 bases, the J end lost 3 bases, and 10 bases lay between the germline ends. CDR1 MGHDK and CDR2 SYGVNS come from the germline V gene. The CDR3 sequence is CASSVGGDYNEQFF. CDR3 in DNA: TGTGCCAGCAGTGTAGGGGGGGACTACAATGAGCAGTTCTTC.

V is TRBV14 and J is TRBJ2-2; D unclear. This CDR3 is built from 13 residues. Germline V gene sequence: CDR1 SGHDN, CDR2 FVKESK. V gave up 1 base and J gave up 11 bases, with 11 bases separating them. The CDR3 bases are TGTGCCAGCAGCCAAGCGGCTCGCGGTGAGCTGTTTTTT. Its protein is CASSQAARGELFF.